This T cell receptor beta chain derives from a study of blood T cells in healthy people across ages. Study-wide results and limits: TCR beta diversity, measured per million T cells, fell in a roughly linear way with age. Estimated diversity, derived from one million T cells, was regarded as an underestimate.

Sample donors were healthy Caucasian individuals that came from Russia, aged roughly 6 to 100. Each sample used at least 6 million PBMCs. The CDR3 is 14 residues long. The germline V gene encodes CDR1 SNHLY and CDR2 FYNNEI. This clonotype was observed a handful of times. What it recognizes is unknown. Sequence at one end of the junction differs from germline and may be a read error. A second about 7 to 12 cycle PCR used barcoded and J-beta primers. TCRdb reprocessed the 5' RACE reads with MiXCR, giving one entry per CDR3 protein. Of 700,000 or so distinct CDR3 sequences detected, less than 45% appear once; the ten largest clones hold 25% to 35%.

This TCR came from an elderly man in good health. Specimen: blood. The rearrangement uses TRBV2 and TRBJ1-1; TRBD1 agrees at 7 bases. The CDR3 DNA reads TGTGCCGGCAGTGAGGACAGGCCGAACACTGAAGCTTTCTTT. This sequence encodes CAGSEDRPNTEAFF.